The sequence of this T cell receptor beta chain was determined in a study of shared clonotypes between healthy human individuals. Overall study findings and caveats: Non-shared clonotypes had lower generation probabilities than clonotypes shared by all four sorted-subset donors.

V was shortened by 0 bases and J by 6 bases, with 17 bases between the two germline ends. CDR3 length equals 15 residues. Germline CDR1 GTSNPN, CDR2 SVGIG (reference sequence). The method was immunoSEQ multiplex PCR; TCRdb's version includes in-frame clones alone and lacks a portion of them. Among some 2,500,000 clones listed, roughly 93% were seen once. A note on this clone: Its antigen is unidentified.

The sequencing input was naive CD4+ T cells from PBMCs. Specified subset: CD45RA+ positively selected. This chain joins TRBV30 and TRBJ1-1; D unresolved. This TCR came from a man aged 18 to 29 in good health. Some clones in this sample may be carry-over from other donors' samples. As DNA, the CDR3 is TGTGCCTGGAGTGTACGTCTGGGTCGGCTCCCTGAAGCTTTCTTT. Translated, it gives CAWSVRLGRLPEAFF.